A single T cell receptor (beta chain) is shown here with its context. Its antigen is currently unknown. Per germline, CDR1 KGHSH and CDR2 LQKENI. J gave up 6 bases and V 6 bases, and 5 bases lay outside the gene matches. CDR3 length equals 14 residues. This entry is derived from a study of Tregs in tolerant kidney transplant recipients. Study conclusions and caveats: Tregs expanded with activated donor B cells seemed most donor-specific.

Clones were read by immunoSEQ multiplex PCR, and TCRdb kept only the in-frame ones, dropping some. The table lists fewer than 80,000 clones, less than 98% of them singletons. The chain carries TRBV18 and TRBJ1-5; 10 bases agree with TRBD1. The starting material was CD4+ T cells from blood, obtained before the transplant. The receptor was derived from a human donor who received a combined kidney and bone marrow transplant. In nucleotides, the CDR3 is TGTGCCAGCTCCCCGACAGGGGGCGGTCAGCCCCAGCATTTT. This sequence encodes CASSPTGGGQPQHF.